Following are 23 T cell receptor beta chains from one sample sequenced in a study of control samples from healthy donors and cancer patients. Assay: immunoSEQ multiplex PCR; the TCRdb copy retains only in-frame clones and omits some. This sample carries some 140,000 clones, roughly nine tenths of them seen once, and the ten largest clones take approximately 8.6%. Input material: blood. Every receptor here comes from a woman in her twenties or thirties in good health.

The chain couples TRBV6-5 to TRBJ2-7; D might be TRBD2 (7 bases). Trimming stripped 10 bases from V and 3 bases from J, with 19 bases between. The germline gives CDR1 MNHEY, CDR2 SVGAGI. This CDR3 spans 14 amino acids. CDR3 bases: TGTGCCACCATCAAGGAGGGAGGGGGCTACGAGCAGTACTTC. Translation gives CATIKEGGGYEQYF.

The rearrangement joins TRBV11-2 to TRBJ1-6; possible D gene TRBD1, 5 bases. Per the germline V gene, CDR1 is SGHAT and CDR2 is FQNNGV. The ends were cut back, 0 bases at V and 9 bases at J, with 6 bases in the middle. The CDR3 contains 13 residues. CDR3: CASSLEGVSPLHF. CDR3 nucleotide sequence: TGTGCCAGCAGCTTAGAGGGGGTTTCACCCCTCCACTTT.

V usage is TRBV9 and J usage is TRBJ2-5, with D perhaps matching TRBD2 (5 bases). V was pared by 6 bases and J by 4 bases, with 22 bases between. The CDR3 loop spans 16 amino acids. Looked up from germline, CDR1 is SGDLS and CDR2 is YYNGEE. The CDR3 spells CASTPSLGGGLETQYF. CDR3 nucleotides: TGTGCCAGCACCCCATCCCTTGGTGGAGGCCTAGAGACCCAGTACTTC.

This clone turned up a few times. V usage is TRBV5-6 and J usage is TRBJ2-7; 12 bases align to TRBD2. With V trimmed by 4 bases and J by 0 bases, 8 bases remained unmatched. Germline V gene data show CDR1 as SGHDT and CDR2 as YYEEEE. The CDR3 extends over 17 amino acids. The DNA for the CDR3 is TGTGCCAGCAGCATTGGACTAGCGGGACCCCCCTCCTACGAGCAGTACTTC. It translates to CASSIGLAGPPSYEQYF.

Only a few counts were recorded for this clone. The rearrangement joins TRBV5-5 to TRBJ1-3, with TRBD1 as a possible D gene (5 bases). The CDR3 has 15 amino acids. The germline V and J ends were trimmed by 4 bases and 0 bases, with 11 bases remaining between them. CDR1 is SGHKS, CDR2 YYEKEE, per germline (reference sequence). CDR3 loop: CASSVSGTSGNTIYF. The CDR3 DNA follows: TGTGCCAGCAGCGTTAGCGGGACCTCTGGAAACACCATATATTTT. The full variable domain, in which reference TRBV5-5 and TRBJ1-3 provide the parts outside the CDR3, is DAGVTQSPTHLIKTRGQQVTLRCSPISGHKSVSWYQQVLGQGPQFIFQYYEKEERGRGNFPDRFSARQFPNYSSELNVNALLLGDSALYLCASSVSGTSGNTIYFGEGSWLTVV.

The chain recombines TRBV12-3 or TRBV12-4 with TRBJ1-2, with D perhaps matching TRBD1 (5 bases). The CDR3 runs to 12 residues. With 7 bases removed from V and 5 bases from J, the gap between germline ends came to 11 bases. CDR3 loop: CASTREGYGYTF. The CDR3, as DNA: TGTGCCAGCACGCGGGAGGGGTATGGCTACACCTTC.

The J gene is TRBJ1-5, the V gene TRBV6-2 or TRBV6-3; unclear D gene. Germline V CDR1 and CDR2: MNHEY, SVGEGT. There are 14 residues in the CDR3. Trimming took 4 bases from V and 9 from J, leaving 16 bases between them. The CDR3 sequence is CASSLLQLSMPQHF. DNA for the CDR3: TGTGCCAGCAGTTTGCTACAGCTATCAATGCCCCAGCATTTT.

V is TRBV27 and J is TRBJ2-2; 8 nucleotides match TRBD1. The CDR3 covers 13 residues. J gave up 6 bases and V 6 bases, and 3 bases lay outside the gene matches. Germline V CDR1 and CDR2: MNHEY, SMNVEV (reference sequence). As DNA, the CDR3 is TGTGCCAGCAGGGAGGGACAGGCCGGGGAGCTGTTTTTT. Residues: CASREGQAGELFF.

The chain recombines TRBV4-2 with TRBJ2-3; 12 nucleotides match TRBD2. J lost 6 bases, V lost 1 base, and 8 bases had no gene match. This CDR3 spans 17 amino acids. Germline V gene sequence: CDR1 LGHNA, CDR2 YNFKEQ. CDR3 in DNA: TGTGCCAGCAGCCAAGCGGCTAGCGGGAGGGTGGCGGATACGCAGTATTTT. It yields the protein CASSQAASGRVADTQYF.

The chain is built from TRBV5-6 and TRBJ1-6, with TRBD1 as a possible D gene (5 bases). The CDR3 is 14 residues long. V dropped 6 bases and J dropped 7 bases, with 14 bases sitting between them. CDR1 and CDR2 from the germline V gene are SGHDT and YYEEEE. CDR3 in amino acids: CASTVGGVNSPLHF. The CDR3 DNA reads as TGTGCCAGCACTGTTGGGGGGGTCAATTCACCCCTCCACTTT.

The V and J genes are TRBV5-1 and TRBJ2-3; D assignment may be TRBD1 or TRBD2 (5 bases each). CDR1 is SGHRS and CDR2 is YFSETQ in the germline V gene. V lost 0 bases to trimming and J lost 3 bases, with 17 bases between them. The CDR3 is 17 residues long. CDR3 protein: CASSLGGPNRRTDTQYF. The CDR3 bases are TGCGCCAGCAGCTTGGGGGGACCCAACAGACGTACAGATACGCAGTATTTT.

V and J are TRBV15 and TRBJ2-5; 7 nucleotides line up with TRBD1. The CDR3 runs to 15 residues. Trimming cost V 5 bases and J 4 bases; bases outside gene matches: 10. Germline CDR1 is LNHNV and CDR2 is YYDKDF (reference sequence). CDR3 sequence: CATSLIDRAVETQYF. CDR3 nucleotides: TGTGCCACCAGCCTCATCGACAGGGCGGTAGAGACCCAGTACTTC.

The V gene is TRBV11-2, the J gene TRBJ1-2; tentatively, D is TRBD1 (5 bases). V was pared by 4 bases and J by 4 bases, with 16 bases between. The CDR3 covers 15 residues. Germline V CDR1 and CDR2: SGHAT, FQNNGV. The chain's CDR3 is CASSSSTVTAYGYTF. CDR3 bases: TGTGCCAGCAGCTCATCGACAGTCACGGCCTATGGCTACACCTTC.

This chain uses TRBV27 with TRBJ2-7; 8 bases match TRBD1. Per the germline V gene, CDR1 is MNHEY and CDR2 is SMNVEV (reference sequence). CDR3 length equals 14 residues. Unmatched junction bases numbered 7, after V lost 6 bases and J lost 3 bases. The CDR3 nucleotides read TGTGCCAGCAGCCCGAGGGACAGGATCTACGAGCAGTACTTC. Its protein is CASSPRDRIYEQYF.

The CDR3 region is CASSLPSTDTQYF. CDR3 sequence (DNA): TGCGCCAGCAGCCTACCTAGCACAGATACGCAGTATTTT. The chain links TRBV5-1 to TRBJ2-3; D uncertain. The CDR3 extends over 13 amino acids. Trimming removed 4 bases from V and 0 bases from J, with 6 bases in between. The germline V gene has CDR1 SGHRS and CDR2 YFSETQ.

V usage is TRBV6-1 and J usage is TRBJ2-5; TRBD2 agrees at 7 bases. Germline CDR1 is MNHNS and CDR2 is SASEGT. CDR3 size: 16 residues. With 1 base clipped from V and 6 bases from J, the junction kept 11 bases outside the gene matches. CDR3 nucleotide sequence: TGTGCCAGCAGTGAAGTGGCTGGGGGAGCGGGGAAGACCCAGTACTTC. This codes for CASSEVAGGAGKTQYF.

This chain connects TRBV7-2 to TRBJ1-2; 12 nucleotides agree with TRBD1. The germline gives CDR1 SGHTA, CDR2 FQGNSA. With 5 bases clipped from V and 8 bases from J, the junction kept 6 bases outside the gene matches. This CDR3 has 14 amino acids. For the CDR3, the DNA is TGTGCCAGCAGCCCGGGGACAGGGGGCTGGGGCTACACCTTC. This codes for CASSPGTGGWGYTF.

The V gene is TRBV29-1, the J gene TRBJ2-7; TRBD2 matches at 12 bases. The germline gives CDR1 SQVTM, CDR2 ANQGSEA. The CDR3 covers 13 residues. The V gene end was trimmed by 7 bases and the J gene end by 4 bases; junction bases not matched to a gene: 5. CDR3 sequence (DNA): TGCAGCGGAAGGACTAGCGGGACGTACGAGCAGTACTTC. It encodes CSGRTSGTYEQYF.

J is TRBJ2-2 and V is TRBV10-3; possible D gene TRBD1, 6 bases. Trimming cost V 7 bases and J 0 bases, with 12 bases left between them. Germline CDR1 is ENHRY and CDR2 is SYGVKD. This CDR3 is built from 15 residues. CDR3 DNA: TGTGCCATCACCCGTGGGGGCGCGAACACCGGGGAGCTGTTTTTT. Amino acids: CAITRGGANTGELFF.

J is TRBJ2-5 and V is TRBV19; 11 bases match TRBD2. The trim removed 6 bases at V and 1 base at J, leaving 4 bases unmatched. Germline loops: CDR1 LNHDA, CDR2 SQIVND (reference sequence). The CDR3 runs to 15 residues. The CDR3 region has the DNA TGTGCCAGTAGGCCGGGACTAGCGGCCCAAGAGACCCAGTACTTC. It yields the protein CASRPGLAAQETQYF.

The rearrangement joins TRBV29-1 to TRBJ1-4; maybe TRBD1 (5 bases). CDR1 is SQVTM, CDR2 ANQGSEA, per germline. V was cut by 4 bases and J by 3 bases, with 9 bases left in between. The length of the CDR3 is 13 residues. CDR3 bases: TGCAGCGTTGGTCAGGGTTCTAATGAAAAACTGTTTTTT. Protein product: CSVGQGSNEKLFF.

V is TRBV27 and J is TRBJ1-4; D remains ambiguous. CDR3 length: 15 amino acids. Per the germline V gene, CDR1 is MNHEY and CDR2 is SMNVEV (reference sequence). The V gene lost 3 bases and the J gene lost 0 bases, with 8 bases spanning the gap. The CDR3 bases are TGTGCCAGCAGTTTGTCGCAGCCAACTAATGAAAAACTGTTTTTT. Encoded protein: CASSLSQPTNEKLFF.

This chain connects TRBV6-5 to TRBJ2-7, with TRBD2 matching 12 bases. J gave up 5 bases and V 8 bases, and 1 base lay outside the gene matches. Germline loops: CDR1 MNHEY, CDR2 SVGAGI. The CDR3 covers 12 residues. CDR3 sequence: CASRLAGDEQYF. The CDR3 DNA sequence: TGTGCCAGCCGACTAGCGGGAGACGAGCAGTACTTC.